The 27 T cell receptor beta chains in this list originate from one sample, sequenced in a study of cytotoxic CD8 clonotypes in ibrutinib-treated CLL. The assay was immunoSEQ multiplex PCR, and TCRdb's table has in-frame clones only and misses some. Of a few hundred thousand clones listed, roughly 70% are singletons. The sample in question was PBMCs, obtained after 36 months of ibrutinib treatment. These receptors originate from a human donor with chronic lymphocytic leukemia.

This clone was detected a few times. The chain links TRBV5-4 to TRBJ1-5, with D perhaps TRBD1 (5 bases). Germline CDR1 and CDR2: SGHNT and YYREEE (reference sequence). With 0 bases removed from V and 4 bases from J, the gap between germline ends came to 11 bases. The CDR3 spans 15 residues. CDR3 amino acids: CASSLAGQGNQPQHF. CDR3 in DNA: TGTGCCAGCAGCTTGGCCGGGCAGGGTAATCAGCCCCAGCATTTT.

The chain recombines TRBV27 with TRBJ2-7; D perhaps matches TRBD1 (6 bases). Trimming removed 3 bases at V and 4 bases at J, with 13 bases between. The CDR3 loop spans 14 amino acids. CDR1 is MNHEY, CDR2 SMNVEV, per germline (reference sequence). This CDR3 reads CASSFRGPTYEQYF. CDR3 nucleotides: TGTGCCAGCAGTTTCAGGGGCCCTACGTACGAGCAGTACTTC.

This clone has more than one count but fewer than ten. The V gene is TRBV10-3, the J gene TRBJ1-1; the match to TRBD1 covers 10 bases. CDR1 is ENHRY, CDR2 SYGVKD, per germline. J lost 5 bases, V lost 2 bases, and 2 bases had no gene match. This CDR3 spans 14 amino acids. CDR3 sequence reads: CAISEDRGLTEAFF. CDR3 DNA sequence: TGTGCCATCAGTGAGGACAGGGGGCTGACTGAAGCTTTCTTT.

The chain uses TRBV5-1 and TRBJ2-7, with 9 bases that match TRBD2. This CDR3 comprises 17 residues. CDR1 and CDR2 from the germline V gene are SGHRS and YFSETQ. Trimming took 1 base from V and 3 from J; bases not matched to a gene: 11. The CDR3 here is CASSLRRAGGQFYEQYF. CDR3 bases: TGCGCCAGCAGCTTGCGGCGCGCGGGAGGGCAATTCTACGAGCAGTACTTC.

The chain is built from TRBV10-3 and TRBJ1-2; no firm D call. Germline V gene lookup returns CDR1 ENHRY and CDR2 SYGVKD. CDR3 size: 11 residues. Trimming removed 3 bases at V and 6 bases at J, with 5 bases between. The CDR3 loop is CAISDGDGYTF. In nucleotides, the CDR3 is TGTGCCATCAGTGACGGGGATGGCTACACCTTC.

The J gene is TRBJ1-2, the V gene TRBV12-5; D gene uncertain. The CDR3 is 14 amino acids. From germline, CDR1 is LGHNT and CDR2 FRNRAP. The ends were cut back, 1 base at V and 5 bases at J, with 11 bases in the middle. The CDR3 here is CASGLGPVLYGYTF. CDR3 nucleotide sequence: TGTGCTAGTGGTTTGGGGCCAGTACTATATGGCTACACCTTC.

V usage is TRBV6-5 and J usage is TRBJ2-1; D is perhaps TRBD2 (7 bases). This CDR3 is 16 amino acids long. Germline assignment: CDR1 MNHEY and CDR2 SVGAGI. V lost 0 bases, J lost 4 bases, and 13 bases lay in between. The CDR3 region is CASSYSTAGAYNEQFF. DNA for the CDR3: TGTGCCAGCAGTTACTCGACGGCGGGGGCTTACAATGAGCAGTTCTTC.

The chain couples TRBV4-1 to TRBJ1-2, with 7 nucleotides matching TRBD1. The CDR3 spans 14 residues. CDR1 and CDR2 from the germline V gene are MGHRA and YSYEKL. J lost 5 bases, V lost 1 base, and 4 bases had no gene match. The CDR3 nucleotides are TGCGCCAGCAGCCAAGGACAGGGAAGGTATGGCTACACCTTC. Residues: CASSQGQGRYGYTF.

This clone was counted a few times. The chain employs TRBV9 and TRBJ2-3; 8 bases fit TRBD2. The CDR3 is made up of 12 amino acids. Germline assignment: CDR1 SGDLS and CDR2 YYNGEE. Trimming at V came to 4 bases and at J to 5 bases, leaving 0 bases not matched to a gene. CDR3 residues: CASSLAGDTQYF. The CDR3 DNA reads TGTGCCAGCAGCCTAGCGGGAGATACGCAGTATTTT. The complete variable domain, with remaining parts taken from reference TRBV9 and TRBJ2-3, reads DSGVTQTPKHLITATGQRVTLRCSPRSGDLSVYWYQQSLDQGLQFLIQYYNGEERAKGNILERFSAQQFPDLHSELNLSSLELGDSALYFCASSLAGDTQYFGPGTRLTVL.

The CDR3 nucleotides read TGTGCCAGCAGTGACAGAAGCGGGGCCAACGTCCTGACTTTC. Its protein is CASSDRSGANVLTF. This chain links TRBV6-4 with TRBJ2-6; D is ambiguous. The V gene's germline CDR1 is MRHNA and CDR2 SNTAGT. This CDR3 region has 14 residues. V lost 2 bases, J lost 4 bases, and 6 bases lay in between.

V gene TRBV9 combines with J gene TRBJ2-7, with TRBD2 identical over 8 bases. There are 16 residues in the CDR3. V trimming: 2 bases; J trimming: 2 bases; junction bases outside the gene matches: 9. The germline V gene has CDR1 SGDLS and CDR2 YYNGEE. This chain's CDR3 is CASSVIPGLDTYEQYF. The DNA for the CDR3 is TGTGCCAGCAGCGTGATACCGGGACTAGATACCTACGAGCAGTACTTC.

The V call is TRBV7-2, the J call TRBJ2-7; D is possibly TRBD1 (6 bases). Per the germline V gene, CDR1 is SGHTA and CDR2 is FQGNSA. Trimming stripped 4 bases from V and 2 bases from J, with 12 bases between. The CDR3 runs to 14 residues. The CDR3 sequence: CASSSSRDTYEQYF. CDR3 bases: TGTGCCAGCAGCTCGTCCCGGGACACCTACGAGCAGTACTTC.

V usage is TRBV6-5 and J usage is TRBJ1-2, with a tentative D call TRBD1 (6 bases). This CDR3 comprises 13 residues. In germline, CDR1 is MNHEY, CDR2 SVGAGI. V shed 6 bases and J shed 8 bases, with 16 bases lying between them. In DNA form, the CDR3 reads TGTGCCAGCAGGCAGGGGATTGGACGCGGCTACACCTTC. The encoded protein is CASRQGIGRGYTF.

This chain uses TRBV7-2 with TRBJ2-3; D may be TRBD1 (6 bases). The length of the CDR3 is 18 residues. Germline V lookup: CDR1 SGHTA, CDR2 FQGNSA. Trimming left V 0 bases short and J 5 bases short, with 21 bases between. The CDR3 loop reads CASSLAILGANTGDTQYF. The CDR3 nucleotides are TGTGCCAGCAGCTTAGCGATTCTGGGGGCAAACACGGGAGATACGCAGTATTTT. The complete variable domain, with remaining parts taken from reference TRBV7-2 and TRBJ2-3, reads GAGVSQSPSNKVTEKGKDVELRCDPISGHTALYWYRQSLGQGLEFLIYFQGNSAPDKSGLPSDRFSAERTGGSVSTLTIQRTQQEDSAVYLCASSLAILGANTGDTQYFGPGTRLTVL.

CDR3 residues: CASMAGGFTDTQYF. CDR3 sequence (DNA): TGTGCCAGCATGGCGGGGGGATTCACAGATACGCAGTATTTT. The chain has TRBV7-2 and TRBJ2-3, with 8 bases matching TRBD2. Germline V gene sequence: CDR1 SGHTA, CDR2 FQGNSA. J gave up 2 bases and V 7 bases, and 5 bases lay outside the gene matches. The CDR3 consists of 14 residues. The variable domain in full, completed from reference TRBV7-2 and TRBJ2-3, reads GAGVSQSPSNKVTEKGKDVELRCDPISGHTALYWYRQSLGQGLEFLIYFQGNSAPDKSGLPSDRFSAERTGGSVSTLTIQRTQQEDSAVYLCASMAGGFTDTQYFGPGTRLTVL.

The J gene is TRBJ1-2, the V gene TRBV29-1; tentatively, D is TRBD1 (5 bases). Trimming cost V 3 bases and J 6 bases, with 17 bases left between them. CDR3 size: 14 residues. The germline V gene has CDR1 SQVTM and CDR2 ANQGSEA. The CDR3 sequence is CSVDSRGLVDGYTF. In DNA, the CDR3 is TGCAGCGTTGATTCGAGGGGTCTGGTGGATGGCTACACCTTC. Supplemented by reference TRBV29-1 and TRBJ1-2, the full variable domain reads SAVISQKPSRDICQRGTSLTIQCQVDSQVTMMFWYRQQPGQSLTLIATANQGSEATYESGFVIDKFPISRPNLTFSTLTVSNMSPEDSSIYLCSVDSRGLVDGYTFGSGTRLTVV.

The chain employs TRBV18 and TRBJ2-7, with 7 nucleotides matching TRBD1. The trim removed 3 bases at V and 6 bases at J, leaving 8 bases unmatched. CDR3 length: 14 residues. In germline, CDR1 is KGHSH, CDR2 LQKENI. In DNA, the CDR3 is TGTGCCAGCTCACCGGATCCCAGGGGGAGCGAGCAGTACTTC. It codes for CASSPDPRGSEQYF.

This CDR3 reads CASRWTSGSNEQFF. For the CDR3, the DNA is TGCGCCAGCAGGTGGACTAGCGGGAGTAATGAGCAGTTCTTC. The chain has TRBV10-2 and TRBJ2-1, with 13 bases matching TRBD2. V was pared by 6 bases and J by 7 bases, with 3 bases of the junction left unmatched. CDR1 is WSHSY and CDR2 is SAAADI in the germline V gene. The CDR3 length is 14 residues.

This chain links TRBV14 with TRBJ2-1; 7 nucleotides match TRBD1. V trimming: 0 bases; J trimming: 7 bases; junction bases outside the gene matches: 24. The germline CDR1 and CDR2 sequences are SGHDN and FVKESK. CDR3 length equals 21 residues. CDR3 in amino acids: CASSQDWLTGRLRPRRNEQFF. The CDR3 DNA reads TGTGCCAGCAGCCAAGATTGGTTGACAGGGAGACTCCGGCCCAGGAGGAATGAGCAGTTCTTC. Together with reference TRBV14 and TRBJ2-1, the CDR3 gives the full variable domain: EAGVTQFPSHSVIEKGQTVTLRCDPISGHDNLYWYRRVMGKEIKFLLHFVKESKQDESGMPNNRFLAERTGGTYSTLKVQPAELEDSGVYFCASSQDWLTGRLRPRRNEQFFGPGTRLTVL.

The table lists this clone with a few counts. This chain links TRBV15 with TRBJ2-7; D remains ambiguous. The CDR3 is made up of 13 amino acids. Germline V gene data show CDR1 as LNHNV and CDR2 as YYDKDF (reference sequence). Trimming removed 5 bases at V and 0 bases at J, with 8 bases between. The CDR3: CATSGLVSYEQYF. The CDR3 region has the DNA TGTGCCACCAGCGGCCTAGTCTCCTACGAGCAGTACTTC.

This rearrangement joins TRBV4-1 to TRBJ2-1, with D tentatively TRBD1 or TRBD2 (5 bases each). From germline, CDR1 is MGHRA and CDR2 YSYEKL. This CDR3 is built from 14 residues. Deletions cut 5 bases from V and 7 bases from J, with 15 bases between. The CDR3 protein is CASSDSGPPNEQFF. The CDR3 DNA is TGCGCCAGCAGCGACTCGGGACCTCCGAATGAGCAGTTCTTC.

This chain connects TRBV25-1 to TRBJ1-5; 11 nucleotides line up with TRBD1. V lost 4 bases, J lost 5 bases, and 4 bases stayed unmatched. Per the germline V gene, CDR1 is MGHDK and CDR2 is SYGVNS. The CDR3 runs to 15 residues. The CDR3 DNA is TGTGCCAGCAGTGGGACAGGGGGCGAGGATCAGCCCCAGCATTTT. Translating it yields CASSGTGGEDQPQHF.

The genes are TRBV29-1 and TRBJ2-3, with D tentatively TRBD2 (5 bases). The V gene lost 6 bases and the J gene lost 2 bases, with 18 bases spanning the gap. This CDR3 has 15 residues. Germline V gene sequence: CDR1 SQVTM, CDR2 ANQGSEA. CDR3 DNA: TGCAGCGTGCCTCGCCCCGGACTGACCACAGATACGCAGTATTTT. Amino acids: CSVPRPGLTTDTQYF.

The count of this clone is one. V and J are TRBV27 and TRBJ2-7; D not certain. In germline, CDR1 is MNHEY, CDR2 SMNVEV (reference sequence). This CDR3 spans 11 amino acids. The V end lost 5 bases, the J end lost 1 base, and 3 bases lay between the germline ends. CDR3 residues: CASSRSYEQYF. The DNA for the CDR3 is TGTGCCAGCAGTCGATCCTACGAGCAGTACTTC.

The chain couples TRBV7-9 to TRBJ2-5; possible D gene TRBD2, 7 bases. The germline V gene has CDR1 SEHNR and CDR2 FQNEAQ (reference sequence). The V end was cut by 10 bases, the J end by 5 bases, with 11 bases between. CDR3 length equals 11 residues. DNA of the CDR3: TGTGCCACCGGGGGGCCCGAGACCCAGTACTTC. Its translation: CATGGPETQYF.

This chain connects TRBV5-1 to TRBJ2-1, with 10 bases matching TRBD2. CDR3 length equals 15 residues. Germline CDR1 reads SGHRS; CDR2 reads YFSETQ. V shed 5 bases, J shed 8 bases, and the junction held 10 bases outside the gene matches. CDR3 sequence (DNA): TGCGCCAGCAGGCAGGGTACTAGCGGGACACATGAGCAGTTCTTC. This sequence encodes CASRQGTSGTHEQFF.

CDR3 sequence reads: CASSGDSRTDTQYF. In nucleotides, the CDR3 is TGTGCCAGCAGCGGAGATTCTCGCACAGATACGCAGTATTTT. V usage is TRBV6-6 and J usage is TRBJ2-3; no clear D gene. This CDR3 spans 14 amino acids. Looked up from germline, CDR1 is MNHNY and CDR2 is SVGAGI (reference sequence). Deletions cut 6 bases from V and 1 base from J, with 11 bases between.